This record looks at one T cell receptor beta chain sequence and its context. The sample is drawn from a study of blood T cell repertoires in COVID-19. About the research overall: The cDNA or gDNA used as material had been derived from T cells, B-cell-depleted T cells, or PBMCs.

CDR3 length: 15 residues. Germline V gene sequence: CDR1 SGHRS, CDR2 YFSETQ. The V end lost 2 bases, the J end lost 5 bases, and 16 bases lay between the germline ends. Methods used by the authors: The assay estimated nucleated cells by amplifying reference gene primers. Generated by immunoSEQ multiplex PCR, the TCRdb table keeps only in-frame clones and is missing some. V and J calls and clone size are copied from that table; D and trimming were computed from the DNA. This sample has 140,000 or so clones, with about 90% found just once. Sequenced material: peripheral blood. This TCR came from a woman at least 80 years old with acute or convalescent COVID-19. The chain is built from TRBV5-1 and TRBJ2-5; TRBD2 is a possible D gene (7 bases). In DNA, the CDR3 is TGCGCCAGCAGCTTACCGGGGGGCCCGTGGGAGACCCAGTACTTC. Its protein product is CASSLPGGPWETQYF.